The clone carrying this TCR beta chain turned up a few times. In the authors' workflow: Cell counts per sample came from amplifying reference gene primers. Some clones are missing from TCRdb's copy, which holds only in-frame ones; the method was immunoSEQ multiplex PCR. V and J calls and clone size are as listed in that table; D and trimming were resolved from the DNA. The sample yields fewer than 350,000 clones, around 86% seen once. These data originate in a study of blood T cell repertoires in COVID-19. The ends were cut back, 3 bases at V and 7 bases at J, with 8 bases in the middle. The CDR3 length is 13 residues. Germline CDR1 and CDR2: SGDLS and YYNGEE. Living in 24 US areas, the participants were between 18 and 89 years of age.

The source material was PBMCs or T cells enriched from blood (not recorded which). This receptor was obtained from a man in his 60s who had recovered from COVID-19. The chain joins TRBV9 to TRBJ1-6; tentative D call: TRBD1 (5 bases). CDR3 residues: CASSGTRNSPLHF. The CDR3 DNA follows: TGTGCCAGCAGCGGGACAAGGAATTCACCCCTCCACTTT.